Each of the 20 T cell receptor beta chains below was sequenced from the same sample in a study of OX40 agonist ivuxolimab in advanced cancers. Data came from immunoSEQ multiplex PCR; TCRdb stores just in-frame clones and leaves some out. The sample holds tens of thousands of clones, about nine tenths seen once. The input for sequencing was CD4+ or CD8+ T cells sorted from blood, taken in a trial of the OX40 agonist ivuxolimab. The source of these receptors is an adult with an advanced solid tumor such as melanoma, head and neck, liver or kidney cancer.

This clone was seen a few times. V is TRBV27 and J is TRBJ2-1; 8 nucleotides align to TRBD1. J was trimmed by 5 bases and V by 5 bases; bases with no gene match: 8. From germline, CDR1 is MNHEY and CDR2 SMNVEV (reference sequence). The length of the CDR3 is 15 residues. As DNA, the CDR3 is TGTGCCAGCAGTCTCGGGACAGGTCGTAACAATGAGCAGTTCTTC. It yields the protein CASSLGTGRNNEQFF.

The chain carries TRBV14 and TRBJ2-1; maybe TRBD2 (6 bases). Per the germline V gene, CDR1 is SGHDN and CDR2 is FVKESK. The length of the CDR3 is 16 residues. V lost 1 base, J lost 2 bases, and 12 bases lay in between. This CDR3 is CASSQAVADTYNEQFF. CDR3 DNA: TGTGCCAGCAGCCAAGCGGTAGCGGATACCTACAATGAGCAGTTCTTC.

This clone has a single count. The rearrangement links TRBV20-1 to TRBJ2-5; no firm D call. Germline CDR1 is DFQATT and CDR2 is SNEGSKA (reference sequence). The CDR3 runs to 11 residues. V lost 3 bases, J lost 5 bases, and 7 bases lay in between. The CDR3 nucleotides read TGCAGTGCTAGGCGTGGGGAGACCCAGTACTTC. This encodes CSARRGETQYF.

This chain links TRBV9 with TRBJ2-1, with D perhaps TRBD1 or TRBD2 (7 bases each). CDR1 SGDLS and CDR2 YYNGEE come from the germline V gene. The V and J ends lost 1 base and 3 bases respectively, with 17 bases between them. This CDR3 comprises 17 residues. DNA for the CDR3: TGTGCCAGCAGCGTAAGAGCGGGGCAGGGGGTCTACAATGAGCAGTTCTTC. Amino acid sequence: CASSVRAGQGVYNEQFF.

The V and J genes are TRBV11-2 and TRBJ1-6, with a weak D call TRBD1 (5 bases). The CDR3 is 13 residues long. Germline V gene lookup returns CDR1 SGHAT and CDR2 FQNNGV. Trimming removed 5 bases at V and 14 bases at J, with 16 bases between. The CDR3 is CASSAGPDLALHF. CDR3 coding DNA: TGTGCCAGCAGCGCAGGGCCCGATTTGGCCCTCCACTTT.

The rearrangement uses TRBV27 and TRBJ2-1, with TRBD2 matching over 9 bases. Trimming at V came to 2 bases and at J to 6 bases, leaving 5 bases not matched to a gene. CDR3 length equals 15 residues. In germline, CDR1 is MNHEY, CDR2 SMNVEV (reference sequence). This CDR3 reads CASSLGPSGVNEQFF. The CDR3 DNA is TGTGCCAGCAGTTTAGGGCCTAGCGGGGTCAATGAGCAGTTCTTC.

The chain couples TRBV4-1 to TRBJ2-3; 14 bases fit TRBD2. The CDR3 has 17 residues. V shed 2 bases, J shed 2 bases, and the junction held 3 bases outside the gene matches. CDR1 is MGHRA, CDR2 YSYEKL, per germline. Here the CDR3 reads CASSQRTSGGYTDTQYF. DNA of the CDR3: TGCGCCAGCAGCCAAAGGACTAGCGGGGGGTACACAGATACGCAGTATTTT.

CDR3 DNA sequence: TGTGCCAGCAGTGACTCCTCGGGAGCCGATGAGCAGTTCTTC. Its translation: CASSDSSGADEQFF. This sequence joins TRBV6-4 and TRBJ2-1; D may be TRBD2 (6 bases). The CDR3 runs 14 residues. Germline CDR1 reads MRHNA; CDR2 reads SNTAGT. Trimming stripped 0 bases from V and 8 bases from J, with 11 bases between.

CDR3 sequence: CASSSTDRGLTEAFF. The DNA of the CDR3 is TGTGCCAGCAGCTCCACGGACAGGGGCCTCACTGAAGCTTTCTTT. The V gene is TRBV5-4, the J gene TRBJ1-1, with TRBD1 matching 9 bases. The CDR3 has 15 residues. With V trimmed by 3 bases and J by 4 bases, 7 bases remained unmatched. Germline V gene data show CDR1 as SGHNT and CDR2 as YYREEE (reference sequence).

V usage is TRBV30 and J usage is TRBJ2-3; TRBD1 matches 7 bases. The CDR3 covers 17 residues. J lost 2 bases, V lost 3 bases, and 14 bases had no gene match. The germline V gene encodes CDR1 GTSNPN and CDR2 SVGIG (reference sequence). The CDR3 protein is CAWSDRDRPISTDTQYF. Written as DNA, the CDR3 is TGTGCCTGGAGCGATAGGGACAGACCAATTTCCACAGATACGCAGTATTTT.

The genes are TRBV7-8 and TRBJ1-3; the D is unclear. The CDR3 has 14 residues. V lost 4 bases to trimming and J lost 0 bases, with 7 bases between them. The germline V gene has CDR1 SGHVS and CDR2 FQNEAQ. Here the CDR3 DNA reads TGTGCCAGCAGCTCAGGCCTCTCTGGAAACACCATATATTTT. Translation gives CASSSGLSGNTIYF.

This chain joins TRBV2 and TRBJ1-5, with D perhaps TRBD1 (5 bases). CDR1 SNHLY and CDR2 FYNNEI come from the germline V gene. Trimming left V 6 bases short and J 4 bases short, with 28 bases between. The CDR3 extends over 19 amino acids. The CDR3 sequence is CASRAFPTGSSRGNQPQHF. In DNA, the CDR3 is TGTGCCAGCAGGGCGTTCCCCACAGGTTCCTCCCGAGGGAATCAGCCCCAGCATTTT.

V and J are TRBV6-1 and TRBJ1-5; the D is unclear. Trimming pared 2 bases from V and 1 base from J, leaving 12 bases between. CDR3 length: 16 residues. Germline V gene sequence: CDR1 MNHNS, CDR2 SASEGT. Here the CDR3 DNA reads TGTGCCAGCAGTGAATGGTCGGGGAGCAGCAATCAGCCCCAGCATTTT. This codes for CASSEWSGSSNQPQHF.

This chain uses TRBV6-1 with TRBJ2-2, with D possibly TRBD2 on 6 matching bases. Deletions cut 3 bases from V and 5 bases from J, with 16 bases between. The CDR3 loop spans 16 amino acids. CDR1 and CDR2 from the germline V gene are MNHNS and SASEGT. In nucleotides, the CDR3 is TGTGCCAGCAGTGACCCCTTGGCGGGGTGGACCGGGGAGCTGTTTTTT. Translated: CASSDPLAGWTGELFF.

The J gene is TRBJ1-2, the V gene TRBV19; D is perhaps TRBD1 (6 bases). This CDR3 has 14 amino acids. Germline-derived CDR1 and CDR2 are LNHDA and SQIVND (reference sequence). Trimming cost V 3 bases and J 3 bases, with 11 bases left between them. This CDR3 reads CASSILPGDYGYTF. Here the CDR3 DNA reads TGTGCCAGTAGTATTCTGCCAGGGGACTATGGCTACACCTTC.

This chain links TRBV27 with TRBJ1-1; 9 nucleotides match TRBD1. J was trimmed by 6 bases and V by 2 bases; bases with no gene match: 4. Looked up from germline, CDR1 is MNHEY and CDR2 is SMNVEV (reference sequence). The CDR3 contains 14 residues. The CDR3: CASSLAGTGPEAFF. The CDR3 bases are TGTGCCAGCAGTTTAGCCGGGACAGGGCCTGAAGCTTTCTTT.

A single count supports this clone. The chain joins TRBV7-9 to TRBJ1-5; 10 bases line up with TRBD1. V lost 5 bases to trimming and J lost 3 bases; unmatched junction nucleotides: 10. The CDR3 totals 17 residues. CDR1 and CDR2 (germline): SEHNR, FQNEAQ (reference sequence). Here the CDR3 DNA reads TGTGCCAGCAGCCCTGGGACAGGGGACGTCTACAATCAGCCCCAGCATTTT. This translates into CASSPGTGDVYNQPQHF.

V is TRBV18 and J is TRBJ2-1; TRBD1 matches at 10 bases. Per the germline V gene, CDR1 is KGHSH and CDR2 is LQKENI. V gave up 2 bases and J gave up 7 bases; unmatched junction bases: 11. There are 17 residues in the CDR3. The CDR3 DNA is TGTGCCAGCTCACCATCGTTAGGGGACAGGGGAGGAAATGAGCAGTTCTTC. Its protein product is CASSPSLGDRGGNEQFF.

The V call is TRBV19, the J call TRBJ2-3; no reliable D call. The CDR3 consists of 20 residues. V lost 4 bases to trimming and J lost 0 bases, with 26 bases between them. The germline gives CDR1 LNHDA, CDR2 SQIVND (reference sequence). The CDR3 spells CASSTSALVYSSWSTDTQYF. The CDR3 DNA sequence: TGTGCCAGTAGTACCTCCGCCTTAGTTTACTCGAGCTGGAGCACAGATACGCAGTATTTT.

This chain uses TRBV4-2 with TRBJ2-7; TRBD1 agrees at 12 bases. V dropped 1 base and J dropped 5; count of bases not matched to a gene: 3. The V gene's germline CDR1 is LGHNA and CDR2 YNFKEQ. CDR3 size: 15 residues. DNA of the CDR3: TGTGCCAGCAGCCAAGGGGACAGGGGGCTCGACGAGCAGTACGTC. Translating gives CASSQGDRGLDEQYV.